This T cell receptor beta chain was recorded in a study of blood T cell repertoires in COVID-19. V lost 4 bases, J lost 1 base, and 10 bases lay in between. Germline V CDR1 and CDR2: ENHRY, SYGVKD. This CDR3 has 15 amino acids. In the authors' methods: The authors estimated nucleated cell counts from reference gene primer amplification. Measured with immunoSEQ multiplex PCR; TCRdb has only the in-frame clones, and not every one. From that table come the V and J calls and clone size; the DNA was used to work out D and trimming. The sample consists of over 85,000 clones, more than 85% of them appearing once.

The origin of this receptor is a man between 50 and 59 years old with active or convalescent COVID-19. V gene TRBV10-3 combines with J gene TRBJ2-2, with D maybe TRBD2 (5 bases). Sequences were obtained from peripheral blood. The DNA of the CDR3 is TGTGCCATCAGTGGGCGCGGGCAGAACACCGGGGAGCTGTTTTTT. This encodes CAISGRGQNTGELFF.